This is a list of T cell receptor beta chains from one sample in a study of CD8 T cells in ankylosing spondylitis. TCRdb reanalysed the 5' RACE reads using MiXCR and keeps one entry per CDR3 protein. The sample gives about 130,000 distinct CDR3 sequences, about 7.3% of which show up once; around 11% is in the top ten. Sequenced material: blood, either unsorted or a sorted T cell fraction (not recorded which). Every receptor here comes from a female donor with ankylosing spondylitis or in good health (not recorded which). Each CDR3 is given with its conserved first and last residue. A D gene is named only where the DNA matches it firmly. Clone size is not always given. Where it is, it says once, few, many or a class for expanded clones.

j_gene	d_gene	abundance	v_gene	CDR3nt	CDR3aa
TRBJ2-3	TRBD1	many	TRBV5-1	TGCGCCAGCAGCTTGGTGGCAGGGGGAGCAGATACGCAGTATTTT	CASSLVAGGADTQYF
TRBJ2-1	TRBD1	many	TRBV9	TGTGCCAGCAGCACCGGACAGGGTATTACCTCCTACAATGAGCAGTTCTTC	CASSTGQGITSYNEQFF
TRBJ1-5	-	-	TRBV19	TGTGCCAGTAACCCCAGGCCTAATCAGCCCCAGCATTTT	CASNPRPNQPQHF
TRBJ2-7	-	many	TRBV19	TGTGCCAGTAGTATAAGCGGGCTCACCTACGAGCAGTACTTC	CASSISGLTYEQYF
TRBJ2-3	TRBD2	many	TRBV20-1	TGCAGTGCGACCTTACTAGCGGGGGGCAGCACAGATACGCAGTATTTT	CSATLLAGGSTDTQYF
TRBJ1-6	-	many	TRBV12-3/TRBV12-4	TGTGCCAGCAGTCCTATGCCTCGGGCATCCCTCCACTTT	CASSPMPRASLHF
TRBJ2-7	-	few	TRBV6-1	TGTGCCAGCAGTGAAGGGAGATATCGGAGCTCCTACGAGCAGTACTTC	CASSEGRYRSSYEQYF
TRBJ1-6	-	many	TRBV4-2	TGTGCCAGCAGCCAAGATCCCCAGGGGTTGAGTTCACCCCTCCACTTT	CASSQDPQGLSSPLHF
TRBJ2-7	-	many	TRBV24-1	TGTGCCACAGGACTGGCTAACGGCGAGCAGTACTTC	CATGLANGEQYF
TRBJ1-2	TRBD1	many	TRBV20-1	TGCAGTGCCCCGGGACAGCCGAACTATGGCTACACCTTC	CSAPGQPNYGYTF
TRBJ2-6	-	many	TRBV24-1	TGTGCCACCAGTGATCCCAAGACTGCTGGGGCCAACGTCCTGACTTTC	CATSDPKTAGANVLTF
TRBJ1-3	-	many	TRBV6-2/TRBV6-3	TGTGCCAGCAGTTACAACACCTTCTGGAACACCATATATTTT	CASSYNTFWNTIYF
TRBJ2-7	-	few	TRBV5-1	TGCGCCAGCAGCTCCACACAGCGTGAGCAGTACTTC	CASSSTQREQYF
TRBJ2-7	-	many	TRBV4-1	TGCGCCAGCAGCCCCCGGGCTTGGGAGGCTTTCGACGAGCAGTACTTC	CASSPRAWEAFDEQYF
TRBJ2-1	-	-	TRBV15	TGTGCCACCAGCAGAGGAGAAAGCTCCTACAATGAGCAGTTCTTC	CATSRGESSYNEQFF
TRBJ1-1	-	many	TRBV6-1	TGTGCCAGCAGGGTCGAGGTTTGGACTGAAGCTTTCTTT	CASRVEVWTEAFF
TRBJ2-2	-	many	TRBV18	TGTGCCAGCTCATCCGGGACTGTGGACACCGGGGAGCTGTTTTTT	CASSSGTVDTGELFF
TRBJ1-1	-	many	TRBV3-1	TGTGCCAGCAGCCAAGAGGGGGACGGTTTCTTT	CASSQEGDGFF
TRBJ1-5	-	many	TRBV19	TGTGCCAGTAGTATATGGCAGGGCCGACAGCCCCAGCATTTT	CASSIWQGRQPQHF
TRBJ2-5	-	many	TRBV15	TGTGCCACCAGCAGAGACAAGACTAGACCAGACCAAGAGACCCAGTACTTC	CATSRDKTRPDQETQYF
TRBJ1-1	TRBD1	many	TRBV20-1	TGCAGTGCTAGGGCGGGACAGGCAGACCTAGAAGCTTTCTTT	CSARAGQADLEAFF
TRBJ1-3	-	-	TRBV20-1	TGCAGTGCTAGACGACAGAATGGAAACACCATATATTTT	CSARRQNGNTIYF
TRBJ2-1	-	many	TRBV20-1	TGCAGTGCTAGAGTGCGAGACCTAACCTACAATGAGCAGTTCTTC	CSARVRDLTYNEQFF
TRBJ2-3	-	many	TRBV5-1	TGCGCCAGCAGCGACTCTTTAGCGGAGATTAGCACAGATACGCAGTATTTT	CASSDSLAEISTDTQYF
TRBJ2-3	TRBD2	many	TRBV5-5	TGTGCCAGCAGCTTGTTGCGGGGGTACACAGATACGCAGTATTTT	CASSLLRGYTDTQYF
TRBJ2-6	-	many	TRBV7-9	TGTGCCAGCGCCGTGACTGAGGCCAACGTCCTGACTTTC	CASAVTEANVLTF
TRBJ1-4	-	many	TRBV9	TGTGCCAGCAGCGGAGACCTCAGGGCTGAAAAACTGTTTTTT	CASSGDLRAEKLFF
TRBJ1-6	TRBD1	many	TRBV2	TGTGCCGGAAGACAGGGGAAGTGGGATAATTCACCCCTCCACTTT	CAGRQGKWDNSPLHF
TRBJ1-3	TRBD1	many	TRBV11-2	TGTGCCAGCAGCTTAAAATTCGGGACAGGGACTTCGGGAAACACCATATATTTT	CASSLKFGTGTSGNTIYF
TRBJ2-1	-	few	TRBV7-2	TGTGCCAGCAGCTTAGCGAGGGGAGGTATGAATGAGCAGTTCTTC	CASSLARGGMNEQFF
TRBJ2-3	-	many	TRBV4-1	TGCGCCAGCAGCCAGCCGGGAAGGGAGATTTCGGGAGATACGCAGTATTTT	CASSQPGREISGDTQYF
TRBJ2-2	TRBD1	many	TRBV10-3	TGTGCCATCAGTGGTCCGGGACAGGGGGCCGTAATGAACACCGGGGAGCTGTTTTTT	CAISGPGQGAVMNTGELFF
TRBJ1-2	-	few	TRBV27	TGTGCCAGCAGTTTATCGACGGGGATTTATGGCTACACCTTC	CASSLSTGIYGYTF
TRBJ2-6	-	many	TRBV11-2	TGTGCCAGCAGCTTAGGTCAGCCCAATCCCCTCCCTGGGGCCAACGTCCTGACTTTC	CASSLGQPNPLPGANVLTF
TRBJ2-1	-	many	TRBV6-5	TGTGCCAGCAGTTACGCGGCAGGGCGTTACAATGAGCAGTTCTTC	CASSYAAGRYNEQFF
TRBJ1-1	-	many	TRBV4-1	TGCGCCAGCAGCCAGTCCCGAGGTGGGACTGAAGCTTTCTTT	CASSQSRGGTEAFF
TRBJ1-1	-	many	TRBV25-1	TGTGCCACAAGGCCCGGGGGAGGTACTGAAGCTTTCTTT	CATRPGGGTEAFF